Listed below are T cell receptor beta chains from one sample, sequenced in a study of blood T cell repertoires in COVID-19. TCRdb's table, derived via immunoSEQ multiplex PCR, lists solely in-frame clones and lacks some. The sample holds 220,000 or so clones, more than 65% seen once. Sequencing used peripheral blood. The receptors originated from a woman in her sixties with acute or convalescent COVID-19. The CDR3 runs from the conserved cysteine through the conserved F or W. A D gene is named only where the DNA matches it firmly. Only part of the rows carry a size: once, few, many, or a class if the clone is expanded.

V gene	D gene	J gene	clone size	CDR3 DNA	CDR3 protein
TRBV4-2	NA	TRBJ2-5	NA	TGTGCCAGCAGCACAGGCGGCAGGGGGGCTTTGGAGACCCAGTACTTC	CASSTGGRGALETQYF
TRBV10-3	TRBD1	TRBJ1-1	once	TGTGCCATCAGCCAGGGGGTCGCGAACACTGAAGCTTTCTTT	CAISQGVANTEAFF
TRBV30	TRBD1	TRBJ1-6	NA	TGTGCCATACGGGACAGGATGAATTCACCCCTCCACTTT	CAIRDRMNSPLHF
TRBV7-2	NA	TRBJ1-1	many	TGTGCCAGCAGCTACCACTTCTTGGGCAGGAACACTGAAGCTTTCTTT	CASSYHFLGRNTEAFF
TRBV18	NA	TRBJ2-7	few	TGTGCCAGCTCACCACGGTGGAGTAGCGGACTATTGAGCTCCTACGAGCAGTACTTC	CASSPRWSSGLLSSYEQYF
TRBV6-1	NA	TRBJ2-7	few	TGTGCCAGCAGTGAATATAGGGGTTACGAGCAGTACTTC	CASSEYRGYEQYF
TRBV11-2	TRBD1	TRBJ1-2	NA	TGTGCCAGCAGCTTACGGGACAGGGTCCCCTATGGCTACACCTTC	CASSLRDRVPYGYTF
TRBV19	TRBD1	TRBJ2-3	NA	TGTGCCTCTAGACAGGGGGATACGCAGTATTTT	CASRQGDTQYF
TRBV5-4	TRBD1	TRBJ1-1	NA	TGTGCCAGCAGCTCCCCAGGGGGAGAGGACACTGAAGCTTTCTTT	CASSSPGGEDTEAFF
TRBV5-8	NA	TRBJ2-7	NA	TGTGCCAGCAGCCCGGACAGTCTCTACGAGCAGTACTTC	CASSPDSLYEQYF
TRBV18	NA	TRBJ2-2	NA	TGTGCCAGCTCACCTTTGGAGGGGGCCACCGGGGAGCTGTTTTTT	CASSPLEGATGELFF
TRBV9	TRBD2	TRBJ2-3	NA	TGTGCCAGCAGCGTAGTAGCGGGGGCCGTCACAGATACGCAGTATTTT	CASSVVAGAVTDTQYF
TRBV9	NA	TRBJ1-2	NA	TGTGCCAGCAGCGTAGAAGCAGGGTTCTATGGCTACACCTTC	CASSVEAGFYGYTF
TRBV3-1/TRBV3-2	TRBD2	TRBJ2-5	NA	TGTGCCAGCAGCCAAGGTCCGACGGGGGGAGAGACCCAGTACTTC	CASSQGPTGGETQYF
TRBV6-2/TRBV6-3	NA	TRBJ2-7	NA	TGTGCCAGCAGTTACGGTCCCAGGGTGAGTTCCTACGAGCAGTACTTC	CASSYGPRVSSYEQYF
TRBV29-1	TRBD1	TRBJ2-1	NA	TGCAGCGCGGGACAGTACAATGAGCAGTTCTTC	CSAGQYNEQFF
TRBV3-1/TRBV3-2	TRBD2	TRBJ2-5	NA	TGTGCCAGCAGCCAAGATCGGCTAGCGGGGGGCAAAGAGACCCAGTACTTC	CASSQDRLAGGKETQYF
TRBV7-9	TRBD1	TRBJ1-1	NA	TGTGCCAGCAGCTCAACCGGGACAGGGAACACTGAAGCTTTCTTT	CASSSTGTGNTEAFF
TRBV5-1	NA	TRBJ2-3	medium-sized	TGCGCCAGCAGTTTAAGTCCAGGTCCGGCGCTCACAGATACGCAGTATTTT	CASSLSPGPALTDTQYF
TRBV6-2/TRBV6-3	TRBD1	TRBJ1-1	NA	TGTGCCAGCAGCCAGCGACAGGGCTGGACTGAAGCTTTCTTT	CASSQRQGWTEAFF
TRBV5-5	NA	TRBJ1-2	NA	TGTGCCAGCAGCTTGGTGGGGGGGCCTAACTATGGCTACACCTTC	CASSLVGGPNYGYTF
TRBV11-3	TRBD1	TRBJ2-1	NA	TGTGCCAGCAGCCGGGACAGCCACGGGGACAATGAGCAGTTCTTC	CASSRDSHGDNEQFF
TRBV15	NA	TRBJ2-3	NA	TGTGCCACCAGCAGGGGGGGTACTAGCACAGATACGCAGTATTTT	CATSRGGTSTDTQYF
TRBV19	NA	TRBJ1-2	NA	TGTGCCAGTAGTCTGACTGGGGGCTACACCTTC	CASSLTGGYTF
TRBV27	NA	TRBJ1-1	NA	TGTGCCAGCAGTGTGGACTGGATGAACACTGAAGCTTTCTTT	CASSVDWMNTEAFF
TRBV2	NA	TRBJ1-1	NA	TGTGCCAGCAGCAACTATGATCAGGGACAACAAGGAGCTTTCTTT	CASSNYDQGQQGAFF
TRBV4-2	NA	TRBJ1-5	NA	TGTGCCAGCAGCCAAGCCGAGGGGGGCAATCAGCCCCAGCATTTT	CASSQAEGGNQPQHF
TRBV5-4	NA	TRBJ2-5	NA	TGTGCCAGCAGCCCGCATACACGAAACCAAGAGACCCAGTACTTC	CASSPHTRNQETQYF
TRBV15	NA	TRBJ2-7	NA	TGTGCCACCAGCAGAGATCGTGACATATTCCACGAGCAGTACTTC	CATSRDRDIFHEQYF
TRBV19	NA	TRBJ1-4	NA	TGTGCCAGTACCCGAGACGGCCTAGGTGAAAAACTGTTTTTT	CASTRDGLGEKLFF
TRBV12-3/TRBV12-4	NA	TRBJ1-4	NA	TGTGCCAGCCGGAGAGGGAGGATTGAAAAACTGTTTTTT	CASRRGRIEKLFF
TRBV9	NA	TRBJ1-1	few	TGTGCCAGCAGCGTAGCGGGGTCCATGAACACTGAAGCTTTCTTT	CASSVAGSMNTEAFF
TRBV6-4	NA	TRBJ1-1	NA	TGTGCCAGCAGCCCGGGAGGGAACACTGAAGCTTTCTTT	CASSPGGNTEAFF
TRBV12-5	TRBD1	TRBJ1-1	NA	TGTGCTAGTGGTTTGGTACGGACAGGGGCGTGGGGCACTGAAGCTTTCTTT	CASGLVRTGAWGTEAFF
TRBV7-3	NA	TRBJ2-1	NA	TGTGCCAGCAGCTTAACGGAGAGCTCCTACAATGAGCAGTTCTTC	CASSLTESSYNEQFF
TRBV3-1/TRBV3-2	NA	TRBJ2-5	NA	TGTGCCAGCAGCCACCCTCCGAGGGAGGAGACCCAGTACTTC	CASSHPPREETQYF
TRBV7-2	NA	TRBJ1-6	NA	TGTGCCAGCAGGGGGAGTGGTTCACCCCTCCACTTT	CASRGSGSPLHF
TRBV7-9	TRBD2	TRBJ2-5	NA	TGTGCCAGCAGCTCCCCGCTCGGGCGGGGAGGGGAGACCCAGTACTTC	CASSSPLGRGGETQYF
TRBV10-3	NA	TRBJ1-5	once	TGTGCCATCAGTGAGCAGGGTACAGACCGACCCCAGCATTTT	CAISEQGTDRPQHF
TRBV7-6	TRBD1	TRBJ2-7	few	TGTGCCAGCAGCCCGGACAGGGAGGACGAGCAGTACTTC	CASSPDREDEQYF
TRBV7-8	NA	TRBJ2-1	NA	TGTGCCAGCAGCTGGAGTGGGGGCCACTACAATGAGCAGTTCTTC	CASSWSGGHYNEQFF
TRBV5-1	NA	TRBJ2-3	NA	TGCGCCAGCAGCTGGGGCCGGGGTAGCGGATTCACAGATACGCAGTATTTT	CASSWGRGSGFTDTQYF
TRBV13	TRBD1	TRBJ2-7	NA	TGTGCCAGCAGCTTAGGGGGACAGGGGCAGTACTTC	CASSLGGQGQYF
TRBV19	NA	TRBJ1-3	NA	TGTGCCACCTCCGAGGGAGGGAACGCTGGAAACACCATATATTTT	CATSEGGNAGNTIYF
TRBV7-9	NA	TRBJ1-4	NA	TGTGCCAGCAGCTTAGACGGAGGATCTAATGAAAAACTGTTTTTT	CASSLDGGSNEKLFF
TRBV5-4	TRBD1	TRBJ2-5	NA	TGTGCCAGCAGCTTGGCCTCCGCAGGGGGCGGAGAGACCCAGTACTTC	CASSLASAGGGETQYF
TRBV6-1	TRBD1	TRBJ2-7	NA	TGTGCCAGCAGTTCTCGGACAGGGGCTCCCGAGCAGTACTTC	CASSSRTGAPEQYF
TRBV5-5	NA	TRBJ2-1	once	TGTGCCAGCAGCTTGGGTCTCGACACTGTCTGGGTTGAGCAGTTCTTC	CASSLGLDTVWVEQFF
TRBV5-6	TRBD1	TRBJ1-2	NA	TGTGCCAGCAGCTTAGGACAGGGTCCCCATGGCTACACCTTC	CASSLGQGPHGYTF
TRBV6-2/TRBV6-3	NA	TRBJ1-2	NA	TGTGCCAGCAGTTTACGGTTGAACTATGGCTACACCTTC	CASSLRLNYGYTF
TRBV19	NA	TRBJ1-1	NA	TGTGCCAGTAGTATTCCAGGCCGTTGGAACACTGAAGCTTTCTTT	CASSIPGRWNTEAFF
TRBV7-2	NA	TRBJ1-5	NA	TGTGCCAGCAGCCCCGTTAGAGGGCAGCCCCAGCATTTT	CASSPVRGQPQHF
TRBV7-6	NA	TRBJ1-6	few	TGTGCCAGCAGCTTGGGTCAGGGAGGTAATTCACCCCTCCACTTT	CASSLGQGGNSPLHF
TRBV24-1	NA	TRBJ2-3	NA	TGTGCCACCAGTGATCCCTCTGGAGGAAATACGCAGTATTTT	CATSDPSGGNTQYF
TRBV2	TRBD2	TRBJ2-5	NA	TGTGCCAGCAGGAGGCCGGGGGGGCCCCAAGAGACCCAGTACTTC	CASRRPGGPQETQYF
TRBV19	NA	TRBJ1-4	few	TGTGCCAGTAGTATGGGGCTACAGAATAATGAAAAACTGTTTTTT	CASSMGLQNNEKLFF
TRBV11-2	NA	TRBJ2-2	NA	TGTGCCAGCAGCCCGGGGTGGGGGGAGCCCCTCGGAACCGGGGAGCTGTTTTTT	CASSPGWGEPLGTGELFF
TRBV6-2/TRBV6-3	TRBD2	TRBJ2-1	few	TGTGCCAGCAGTCGCCCGACTAGCGGGGGTTTCAATGAGCAGTTCTTC	CASSRPTSGGFNEQFF
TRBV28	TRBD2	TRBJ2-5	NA	TGTGCCAGCAGTTTTTGGGGACTAGTGGGGACCCAGTACTTC	CASSFWGLVGTQYF